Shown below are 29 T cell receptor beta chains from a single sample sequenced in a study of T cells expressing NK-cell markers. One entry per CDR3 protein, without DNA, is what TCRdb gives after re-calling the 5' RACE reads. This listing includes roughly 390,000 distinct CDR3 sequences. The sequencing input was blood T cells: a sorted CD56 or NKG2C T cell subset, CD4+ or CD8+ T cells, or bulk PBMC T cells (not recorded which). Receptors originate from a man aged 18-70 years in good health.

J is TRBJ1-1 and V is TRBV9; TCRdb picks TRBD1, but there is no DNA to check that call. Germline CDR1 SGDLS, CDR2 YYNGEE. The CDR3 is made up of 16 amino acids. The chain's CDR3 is CASSAHTQGRNTEAFF.

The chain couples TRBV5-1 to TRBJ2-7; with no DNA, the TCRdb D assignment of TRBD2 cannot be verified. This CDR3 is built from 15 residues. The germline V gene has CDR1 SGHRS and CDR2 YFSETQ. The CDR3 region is CASRSPSGGVYEQYF.

The chain's CDR3 is CASSSRSVVGAEQYF. The rearrangement joins TRBV11-2 to TRBJ2-7; the TCRdb call, TRBD1, lacks DNA for checking. The CDR3 has 15 amino acids. Germline V CDR1 and CDR2: SGHAT, FQNNGV.

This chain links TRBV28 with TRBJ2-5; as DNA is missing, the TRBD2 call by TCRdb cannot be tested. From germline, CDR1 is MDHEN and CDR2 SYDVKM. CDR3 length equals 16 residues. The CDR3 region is CASRKGTSGGQETQYF.

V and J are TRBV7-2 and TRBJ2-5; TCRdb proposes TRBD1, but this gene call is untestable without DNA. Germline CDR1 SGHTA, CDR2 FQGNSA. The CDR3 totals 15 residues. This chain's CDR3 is CASSPSGGVQETQYF.

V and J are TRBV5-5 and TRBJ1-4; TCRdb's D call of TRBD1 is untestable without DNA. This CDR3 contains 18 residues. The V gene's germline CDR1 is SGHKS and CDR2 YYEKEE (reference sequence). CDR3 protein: CASSLEGRGQSFHEKLFF.

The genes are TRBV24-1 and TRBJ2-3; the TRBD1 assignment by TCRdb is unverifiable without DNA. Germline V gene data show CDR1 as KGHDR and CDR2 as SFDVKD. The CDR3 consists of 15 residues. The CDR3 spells CATSKRGLVGDTQYF.

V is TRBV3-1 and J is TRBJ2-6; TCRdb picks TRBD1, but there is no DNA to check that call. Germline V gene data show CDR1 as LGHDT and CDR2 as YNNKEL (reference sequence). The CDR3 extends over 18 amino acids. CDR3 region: CASSQTGQGALGANVLTF.

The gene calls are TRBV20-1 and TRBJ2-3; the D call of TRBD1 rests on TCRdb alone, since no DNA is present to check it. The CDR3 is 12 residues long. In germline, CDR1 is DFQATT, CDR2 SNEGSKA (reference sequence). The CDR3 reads CSTSGTPSGRYF.

This CDR3 is CASSLLGRDITEAFF. The chain links TRBV5-1 to TRBJ1-1; there is no DNA to check the TCRdb D call of TRBD1. Germline V lookup: CDR1 SGHRS, CDR2 YFSETQ. The CDR3 contains 15 residues.

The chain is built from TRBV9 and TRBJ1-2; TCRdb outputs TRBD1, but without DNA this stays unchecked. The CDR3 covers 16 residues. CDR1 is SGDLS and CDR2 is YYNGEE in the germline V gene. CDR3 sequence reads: CASSKLEGGINYGYTF.

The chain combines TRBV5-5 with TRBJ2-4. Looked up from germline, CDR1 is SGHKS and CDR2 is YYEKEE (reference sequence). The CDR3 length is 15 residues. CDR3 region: CASSLEGATKNIQYF.

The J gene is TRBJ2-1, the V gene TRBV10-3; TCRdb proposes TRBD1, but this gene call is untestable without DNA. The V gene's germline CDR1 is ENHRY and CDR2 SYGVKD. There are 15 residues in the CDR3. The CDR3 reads CAISGPGTAYNEQFF.

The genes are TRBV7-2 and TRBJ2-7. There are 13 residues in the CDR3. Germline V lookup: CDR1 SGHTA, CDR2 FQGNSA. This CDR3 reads CASSIQAAYEQYF. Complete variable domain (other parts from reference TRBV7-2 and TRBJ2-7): GAGVSQSPSNKVTEKGKDVELRCDPISGHTALYWYRQSLGQGLEFLIYFQGNSAPDKSGLPSDRFSAERTGGSVSTLTIQRTQQEDSAVYLCASSIQAAYEQYFGPGTRLTVT.

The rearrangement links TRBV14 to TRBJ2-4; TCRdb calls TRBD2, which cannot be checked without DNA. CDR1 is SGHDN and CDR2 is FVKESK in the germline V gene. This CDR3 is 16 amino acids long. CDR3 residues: CASSLRGGGSKNIQYF.

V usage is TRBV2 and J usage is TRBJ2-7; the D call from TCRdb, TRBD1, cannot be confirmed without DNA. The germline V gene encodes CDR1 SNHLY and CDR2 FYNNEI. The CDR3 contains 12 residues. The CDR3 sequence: CASSRRAGQQYF.

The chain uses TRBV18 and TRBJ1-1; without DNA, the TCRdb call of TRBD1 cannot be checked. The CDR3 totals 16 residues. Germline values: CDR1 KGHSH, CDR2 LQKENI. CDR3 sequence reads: CASSPTGDRERAEAFF.

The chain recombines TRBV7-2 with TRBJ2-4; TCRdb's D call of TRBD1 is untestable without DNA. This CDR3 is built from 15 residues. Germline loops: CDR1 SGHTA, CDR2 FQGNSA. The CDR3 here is CASSPTAGQGYIQYF.

CDR3 in amino acids: CASSQRDRGNVKSNQPQHF. The chain recombines TRBV4-2 with TRBJ1-5; TCRdb calls TRBD1, which cannot be checked without DNA. This CDR3 is built from 19 residues. The germline CDR1 and CDR2 sequences are LGHNA and YNFKEQ.

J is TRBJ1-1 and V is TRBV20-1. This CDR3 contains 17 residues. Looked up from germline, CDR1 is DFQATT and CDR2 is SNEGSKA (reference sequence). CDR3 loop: CSASYPSPRQTSTEAFF.

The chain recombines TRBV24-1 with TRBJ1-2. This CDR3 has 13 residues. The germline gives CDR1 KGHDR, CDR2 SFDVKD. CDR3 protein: CATSAGTNYGYTF.

The CDR3 sequence: CASSPVNSGNEQFF. The chain joins TRBV18 to TRBJ2-1. Germline lookup yields CDR1 KGHSH and CDR2 LQKENI. This CDR3 region has 14 residues. Based on the CDR3 plus reference TRBV18 and TRBJ2-1, the full variable domain is NAGVMQNPRHLVRRRGQEARLRCSPMKGHSHVYWYRQLPEEGLKFMVYLQKENIIDESGMPKERFSAEFPKEGPSILRIQQVVRGDSAAYFCASSPVNSGNEQFFGPGTRLTVL.

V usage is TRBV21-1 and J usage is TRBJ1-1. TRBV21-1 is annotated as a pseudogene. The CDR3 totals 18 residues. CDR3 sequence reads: CASSYETGTGRENTEAFF.

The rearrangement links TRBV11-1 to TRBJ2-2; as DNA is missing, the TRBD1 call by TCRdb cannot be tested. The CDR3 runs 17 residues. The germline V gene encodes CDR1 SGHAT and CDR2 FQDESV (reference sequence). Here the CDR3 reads CASSLTSVGGGTGELFF.

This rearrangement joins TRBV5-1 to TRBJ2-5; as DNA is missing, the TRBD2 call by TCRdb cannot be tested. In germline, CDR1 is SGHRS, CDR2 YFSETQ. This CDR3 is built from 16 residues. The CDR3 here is CASSSPTSSDQETQYF.

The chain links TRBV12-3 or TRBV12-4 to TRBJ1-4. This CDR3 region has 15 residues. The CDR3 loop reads CASSLFWGGNEKLFF.

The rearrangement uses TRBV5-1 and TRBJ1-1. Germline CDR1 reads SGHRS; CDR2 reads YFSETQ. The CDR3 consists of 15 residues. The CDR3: CASRRGRQPTTEAFF.

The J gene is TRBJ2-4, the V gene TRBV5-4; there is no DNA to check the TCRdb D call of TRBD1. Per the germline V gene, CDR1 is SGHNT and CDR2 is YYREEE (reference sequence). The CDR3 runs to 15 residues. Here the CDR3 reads CASSLGPGQGNIQYF.

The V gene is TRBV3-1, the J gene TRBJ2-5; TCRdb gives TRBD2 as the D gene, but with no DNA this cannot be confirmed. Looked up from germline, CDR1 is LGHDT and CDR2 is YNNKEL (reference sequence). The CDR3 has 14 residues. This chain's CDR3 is CASSPAGWRETQYF.